One sample yielded the 7 T cell receptor beta chains listed below, sequenced in a study of long-term antiretroviral therapy in people with HIV. The immunoSEQ assay was v3.0, run at survey level. The data were produced by immunoSEQ multiplex PCR, yet TCRdb's version contains in-frame clones alone and is incomplete. This table has 20,000 to 30,000 clones, around 80% appearing once. The source was unsorted PBMCs, collected 3 years after starting antiretroviral therapy. The origin of the receptors is a man aged 50 to 59 with HIV.

The chain joins TRBV30 to TRBJ2-2; D is perhaps TRBD1 or TRBD2 (6 bases each). The CDR3 length is 15 residues. Germline V gene data show CDR1 as GTSNPN and CDR2 as SVGIG (reference sequence). V was cut by 3 bases and J by 6 bases, with 17 bases left in between. The CDR3 protein is CAWSPGNREAGELFF. The CDR3 DNA reads TGTGCCTGGAGCCCCGGGAACAGGGAGGCCGGGGAGCTGTTTTTT.

In DNA form, the CDR3 reads TGTGCCAGCAGCTCGACACTGACAGGGTATCGAAATTCACCCCTCCACTTT. This codes for CASSSTLTGYRNSPLHF. The chain is built from TRBV28 and TRBJ1-6; 7 bases line up with TRBD1. There are 17 residues in the CDR3. V gave up 6 bases and J gave up 7 bases; unmatched junction bases: 15. Germline CDR1 MDHEN, CDR2 SYDVKM.

The chain uses TRBV6-1 and TRBJ2-7; D may be TRBD2 (6 bases). From germline, CDR1 is MNHNS and CDR2 SASEGT. This CDR3 region has 13 residues. Trimming left V 9 bases short and J 3 bases short, with 15 bases between. CDR3 protein: CASREYVLYEQYF. The CDR3 DNA reads as TGTGCCAGTCGGGAGTACGTACTCTACGAGCAGTACTTC.

This clone was found once. The chain uses TRBV5-1 and TRBJ2-3, with 9 bases fitting TRBD1. The CDR3 loop spans 16 amino acids. After removal of 0 bases from V and 1 base from J, the junction contained 3 bases not matched to a gene. Germline CDR1 is SGHRS and CDR2 is YFSETQ. CDR3 protein: CASSLETGGGTDTQYF. CDR3 nucleotides: TGCGCCAGCAGCTTGGAGACAGGGGGGGGCACAGATACGCAGTATTTT.

The CDR3 here is CAWSVQWGGQGVSGANVLTF. DNA for the CDR3: TGTGCCTGGAGTGTACAATGGGGGGGACAGGGGGTCTCTGGGGCCAACGTCCTGACTTTC. The chain uses TRBV30 and TRBJ2-6, with 11 bases identical to TRBD1. Germline CDR1 is GTSNPN and CDR2 is SVGIG (reference sequence). The CDR3 is 20 amino acids. V lost 0 bases, J lost 0 bases, and 10 bases stayed unmatched.

This chain links TRBV4-3 with TRBJ2-7; D unclear. This CDR3 region has 13 residues. V was pared by 1 base and J by 4 bases, with 8 bases between. The germline gives CDR1 LGHNA, CDR2 YSLEER. The CDR3 nucleotides read TGCGCCAGCAGCCAAGTATTGGCTTACGAGCAGTACTTC. Translation gives CASSQVLAYEQYF.

This clone was detected only a few times. The V call is TRBV7-9, the J call TRBJ2-7, with D possibly matching TRBD1 (5 bases). Germline CDR1 SEHNR, CDR2 FQNEAQ (reference sequence). Trimming pared 5 bases from V and 0 bases from J, leaving 14 bases between. This CDR3 is built from 15 residues. Written as DNA, the CDR3 is TGTGCCAGCAGCCTAGGGGTCTCGAGCTCCTACGAGCAGTACTTC. This encodes CASSLGVSSSYEQYF. Filled out from reference TRBV7-9 and TRBJ2-7, the complete variable domain reads DTGVSQNPRHKITKRGQNVTFRCDPISEHNRLYWYRQTLGQGPEFLTYFQNEAQLEKSRLLSDRFSAERPKGSFSTLEIQRTEQGDSAMYLCASSLGVSSSYEQYFGPGTRLTVT.